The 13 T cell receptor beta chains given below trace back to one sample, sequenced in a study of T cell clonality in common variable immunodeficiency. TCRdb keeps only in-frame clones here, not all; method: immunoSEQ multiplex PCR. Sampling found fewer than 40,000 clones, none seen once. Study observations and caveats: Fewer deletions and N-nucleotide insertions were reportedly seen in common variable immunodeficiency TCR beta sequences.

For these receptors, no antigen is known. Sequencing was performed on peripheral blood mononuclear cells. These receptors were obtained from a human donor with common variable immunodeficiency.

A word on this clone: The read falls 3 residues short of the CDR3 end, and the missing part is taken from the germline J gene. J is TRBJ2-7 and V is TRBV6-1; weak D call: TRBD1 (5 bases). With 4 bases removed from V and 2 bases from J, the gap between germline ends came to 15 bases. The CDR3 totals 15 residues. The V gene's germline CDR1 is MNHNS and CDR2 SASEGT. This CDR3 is CASSGIQGRTYEQYF. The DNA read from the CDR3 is TGTGCCAGCAGTGGTATCCAGGGCCGAACCTACGAG.

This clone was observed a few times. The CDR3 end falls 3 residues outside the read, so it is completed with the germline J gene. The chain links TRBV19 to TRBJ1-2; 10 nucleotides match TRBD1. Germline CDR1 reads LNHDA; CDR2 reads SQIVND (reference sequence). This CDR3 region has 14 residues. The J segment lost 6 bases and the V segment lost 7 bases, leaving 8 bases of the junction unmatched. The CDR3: CASNQGQGIDGYTF. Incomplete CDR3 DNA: TGTGCCAGTAACCAGGGACAGGGGATAGATGGC.

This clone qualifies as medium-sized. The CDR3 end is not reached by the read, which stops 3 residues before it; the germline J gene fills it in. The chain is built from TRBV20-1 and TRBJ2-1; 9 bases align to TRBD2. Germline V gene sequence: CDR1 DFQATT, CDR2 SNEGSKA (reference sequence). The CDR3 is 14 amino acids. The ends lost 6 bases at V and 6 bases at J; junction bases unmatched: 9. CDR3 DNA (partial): TGCAGTGCCCGCCCCGCGGGAGGGGGCAATGAG. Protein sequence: CSARPAGGGNE. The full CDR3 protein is CSARPAGGGNEQFF.

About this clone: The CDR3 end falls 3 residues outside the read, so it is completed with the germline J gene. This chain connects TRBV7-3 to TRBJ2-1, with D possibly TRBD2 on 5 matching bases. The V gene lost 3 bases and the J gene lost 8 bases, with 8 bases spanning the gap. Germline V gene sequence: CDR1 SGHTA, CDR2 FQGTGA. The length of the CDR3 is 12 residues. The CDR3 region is CASSLDSDEQFF. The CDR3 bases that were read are TGTGCCAGCAGCTTGGACTCGGATGAG. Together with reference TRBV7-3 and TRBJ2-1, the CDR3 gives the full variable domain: GAGVSQTPSNKVTEKGKYVELRCDPISGHTALYWYRQSLGQGPEFLIYFQGTGAADDSGLPNDRFFAVRPEGSVSTLKIQRTERGDSAVYLCASSLDSDEQFFGPGTRLTVL.

The CDR3 protein is CASSLGQGQSYEQYF. Incomplete CDR3 DNA: TGTGCCAGCAGCCTCGGACAGGGGCAATCCTACGAG. This sequence joins TRBV7-2 and TRBJ2-7; 9 bases are a match to TRBD1. The CDR3 is cut off 3 residues early in the read; its end comes from the germline J gene. Germline V gives CDR1 SGHTA, CDR2 FQGNSA. V shed 5 bases, J shed 1 base, and the junction held 6 bases outside the gene matches. The CDR3 length is 15 residues.

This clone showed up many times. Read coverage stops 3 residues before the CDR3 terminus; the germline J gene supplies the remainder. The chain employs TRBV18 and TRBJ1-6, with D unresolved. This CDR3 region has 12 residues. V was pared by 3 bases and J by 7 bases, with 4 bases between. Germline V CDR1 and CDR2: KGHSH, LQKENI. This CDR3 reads CASSPGNSPLHF. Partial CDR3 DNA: TGTGCCAGCTCACCCGGGAATTCACCC.

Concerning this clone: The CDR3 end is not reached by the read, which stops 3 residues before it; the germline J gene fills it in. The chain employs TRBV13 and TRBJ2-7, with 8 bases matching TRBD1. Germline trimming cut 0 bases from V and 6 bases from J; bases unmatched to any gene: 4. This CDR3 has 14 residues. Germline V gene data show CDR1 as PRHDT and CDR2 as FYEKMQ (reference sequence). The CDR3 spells CASSLGTGESEQYF. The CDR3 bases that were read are TGTGCCAGCAGCTTAGGGACAGGGGAGAGCGAG.

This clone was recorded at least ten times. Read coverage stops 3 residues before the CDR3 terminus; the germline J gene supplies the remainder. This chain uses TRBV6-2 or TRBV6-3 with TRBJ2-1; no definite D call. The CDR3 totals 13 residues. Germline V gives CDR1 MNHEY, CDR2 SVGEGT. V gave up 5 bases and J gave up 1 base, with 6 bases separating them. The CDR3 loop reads CASSQNSYNEQFF. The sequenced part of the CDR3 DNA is TGTGCCAGCAGTCAAAATTCCTACAATGAG.

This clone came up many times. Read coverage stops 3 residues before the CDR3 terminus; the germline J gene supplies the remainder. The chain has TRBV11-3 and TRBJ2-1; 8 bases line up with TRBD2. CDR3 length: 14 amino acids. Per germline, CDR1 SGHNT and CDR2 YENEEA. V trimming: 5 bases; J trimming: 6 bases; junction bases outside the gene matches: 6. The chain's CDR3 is CASSHGRGGNEQFF. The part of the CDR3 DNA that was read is TGTGCCAGCAGCCACGGGAGGGGAGGCAATGAG.

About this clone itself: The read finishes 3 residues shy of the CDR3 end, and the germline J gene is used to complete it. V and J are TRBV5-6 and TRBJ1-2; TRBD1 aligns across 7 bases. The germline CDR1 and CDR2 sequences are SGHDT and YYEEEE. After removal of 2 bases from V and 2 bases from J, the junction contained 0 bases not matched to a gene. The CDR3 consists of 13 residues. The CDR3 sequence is CASSLQGNYGYTF. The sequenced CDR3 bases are TGTGCCAGCAGCTTACAGGGGAACTATGGC.

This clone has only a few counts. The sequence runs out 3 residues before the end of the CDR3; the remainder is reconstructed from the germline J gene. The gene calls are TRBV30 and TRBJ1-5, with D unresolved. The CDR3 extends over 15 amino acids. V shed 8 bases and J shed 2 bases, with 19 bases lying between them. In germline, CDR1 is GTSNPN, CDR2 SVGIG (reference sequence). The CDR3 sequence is CASSTRGVGNQPQHF. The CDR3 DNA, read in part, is TGTGCCAGTAGTACCCGCGGGGTAGGCAATCAGCCC.

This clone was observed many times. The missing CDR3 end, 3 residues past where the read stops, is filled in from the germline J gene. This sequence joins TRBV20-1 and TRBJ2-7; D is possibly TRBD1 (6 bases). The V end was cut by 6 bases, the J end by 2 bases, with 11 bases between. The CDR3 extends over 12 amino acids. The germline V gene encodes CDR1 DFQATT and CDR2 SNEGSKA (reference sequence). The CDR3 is CSASRGPYEQYF. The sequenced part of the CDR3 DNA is TGCAGTGCCAGCAGGGGCCCCTACGAG.

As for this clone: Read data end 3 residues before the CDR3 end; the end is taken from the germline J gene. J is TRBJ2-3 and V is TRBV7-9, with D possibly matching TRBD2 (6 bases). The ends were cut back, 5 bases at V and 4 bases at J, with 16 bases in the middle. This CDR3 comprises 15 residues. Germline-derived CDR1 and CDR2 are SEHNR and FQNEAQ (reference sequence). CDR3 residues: CASSPEGRRADTQYF. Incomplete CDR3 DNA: TGTGCCAGCAGCCCGGAGGGCCGTAGGGCAGATACG. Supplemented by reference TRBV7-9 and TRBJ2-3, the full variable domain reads DTGVSQNPRHKITKRGQNVTFRCDPISEHNRLYWYRQTLGQGPEFLTYFQNEAQLEKSRLLSDRFSAERPKGSFSTLEIQRTEQGDSAMYLCASSPEGRRADTQYFGPGTRLTVL.